The 21 T cell receptor beta chains given below trace back to one sample, sequenced in a study of T cell responses to AZD1222 COVID-19 vaccine. The repertoire was sequenced with immunoSEQ multiplex PCR; TCRdb's copy has only in-frame clones and lacks some. Of about 75,000 clones in the sample, 70% to 90% are singletons; the top ten hold approximately 9.1%. Material: peripheral blood, obtained 28 days after the second dose of the MenACWY control vaccine. The source is an adult who received the MenACWY meningococcal vaccine as a control.

CDR3 nucleotides: TGTGCCAGCAGACTAGGACAGGGTAATGACTATGGCTACACCTTC. Its translation: CASRLGQGNDYGYTF. The V and J genes are TRBV28 and TRBJ1-2; 8 nucleotides line up with TRBD1. Looked up from germline, CDR1 is MDHEN and CDR2 is SYDVKM. The V segment lost 6 bases and the J segment 3 bases; nucleotides outside the gene matches: 9. The CDR3 consists of 15 residues.

The V and J genes are TRBV5-4 and TRBJ1-2; the D is unclear. This CDR3 region has 13 residues. Germline-derived CDR1 and CDR2 are SGHNT and YYREEE (reference sequence). V dropped 0 bases and J dropped 8 bases, with 11 bases sitting between them. CDR3 in DNA: TGTGCCAGCAGCTTGGACACCCAAGGAGGCTACACCTTC. Protein product: CASSLDTQGGYTF. Filled out from reference TRBV5-4 and TRBJ1-2, the complete variable domain reads ETGVTQSPTHLIKTRGQQVTLRCSSQSGHNTVSWYQQALGQGPQFIFQYYREEENGRGNFPPRFSGLQFPNYSSELNVNALELDDSALYLCASSLDTQGGYTFGSGTRLTVV.

The chain recombines TRBV3-1 (or the pseudogene TRBV3-2) with TRBJ2-5, with 15 positions matching TRBD2. The V segment lost 3 bases and the J segment 6 bases; nucleotides outside the gene matches: 14. The CDR3 runs 19 residues. The germline V gene encodes CDR1 LGHDT and CDR2 YNNKEL (reference sequence). The CDR3 loop reads CASSQGPGLAGGPMKTQYF. The CDR3 DNA follows: TGTGCCAGCAGCCAGGGTCCGGGACTAGCGGGGGGTCCTATGAAGACCCAGTACTTC.

The chain joins TRBV5-6 to TRBJ2-2; 10 bases line up with TRBD2. CDR1 SGHDT and CDR2 YYEEEE come from the germline V gene. Unmatched junction bases numbered 6, after V lost 4 bases and J lost 6 bases. This CDR3 contains 15 residues. CDR3 residues: CASSTGLAMAGELFF. In DNA, the CDR3 is TGTGCCAGCAGCACGGGACTAGCGATGGCCGGGGAGCTGTTTTTT.

The chain carries TRBV2 and TRBJ2-5; D is uncertain. The CDR3 is 13 amino acids. Per germline, CDR1 SNHLY and CDR2 FYNNEI. The germline V and J ends were trimmed by 2 bases and 4 bases, with 8 bases remaining between them. The CDR3 DNA reads as TGTGCCAGCAGTGAAATGCAGATAGAGACCCAGTACTTC. Amino acid sequence: CASSEMQIETQYF.

The chain combines TRBV4-2 with TRBJ2-3, with a tentative D call TRBD2 (6 bases). Trimming left V 0 bases short and J 9 bases short, with 19 bases between. Germline V gene lookup returns CDR1 LGHNA and CDR2 YNFKEQ. This CDR3 has 16 amino acids. The CDR3 DNA follows: TGTGCCAGCAGCCAAGATCGGGGGACCGCGGGCGTAACGCAGTATTTT. Its translation: CASSQDRGTAGVTQYF.

The gene calls are TRBV2 and TRBJ1-5; D might be TRBD1 (5 bases). CDR1 is SNHLY, CDR2 FYNNEI, per germline. V was pared by 4 bases and J by 7 bases, with 11 bases between. The CDR3 sequence is 13 residues long. CDR3 nucleotide sequence: TGTGCCAGCAGTGCCAGGGTGGAACAGCCCCAGCATTTT. Residues: CASSARVEQPQHF.

The V gene is TRBV30, the J gene TRBJ2-6, with a tentative D call TRBD2 (5 bases). CDR1 is GTSNPN and CDR2 is SVGIG in the germline V gene (reference sequence). The CDR3 loop spans 14 amino acids. Trimming removed 7 bases at V and 8 bases at J, with 18 bases between. The CDR3 nucleotides are TGTGCCTTGACGGACTCACCAGCCCCCAACGTCCTGACTTTC. Protein: CALTDSPAPNVLTF.

This rearrangement joins TRBV19 to TRBJ1-1; TRBD1 agrees at 10 bases. This CDR3 spans 15 amino acids. From germline, CDR1 is LNHDA and CDR2 SQIVND (reference sequence). The trim removed 7 bases at V and 2 bases at J, leaving 7 bases unmatched. The CDR3 coding sequence is TGTGCCAGTATCCCCGGGACAGGGGTTAACACTGAAGCTTTCTTT. Translated, it gives CASIPGTGVNTEAFF.

The J gene is TRBJ2-3, the V gene TRBV6-5, with D uncertain. Germline-derived CDR1 and CDR2 are MNHEY and SVGAGI. The CDR3 is made up of 14 amino acids. The ends were cut back, 5 bases at V and 7 bases at J, with 16 bases in the middle. The chain's CDR3 is CASSPEMVPHTQYF. DNA for the CDR3: TGTGCCAGCAGTCCGGAGATGGTTCCACATACGCAGTATTTT.

This clone was seen once. This chain uses TRBV4-3 with TRBJ1-6, with no clear D. The CDR3 sequence is 13 residues long. Germline-derived CDR1 and CDR2 are LGHNA and YSLEER. The V and J ends lost 5 bases and 7 bases respectively, with 9 bases between them. The CDR3 sequence: CASSDVLNSPLHF. CDR3 DNA sequence: TGCGCCAGCAGCGATGTTCTAAATTCACCCCTCCACTTT.

The table lists this clone with a count of one. The chain has TRBV6-6 and TRBJ2-5, with a weak D call TRBD1 (6 bases). The CDR3 contains 14 residues. Germline-derived CDR1 and CDR2 are MNHNY and SVGAGI (reference sequence). V lost 2 bases and J lost 9, with 16 bases in between. The CDR3 DNA reads TGTGCCAGCAGTTACCCACAGGGTGGCGCGGCCCAGTACTTC. Amino acid sequence: CASSYPQGGAAQYF.

The V gene is TRBV7-3, the J gene TRBJ1-2, with D possibly being TRBD1 (6 bases). The CDR3 consists of 15 residues. Germline CDR1 SGHTA, CDR2 FQGTGA. Trimming shortened V by 5 bases and J by 3 bases, and 16 bases separated the two germline ends. The CDR3 protein is CASSEHGQRDYGYTF. In DNA form, the CDR3 reads TGTGCCAGCAGCGAACACGGACAGCGTGACTATGGCTACACCTTC.

The chain links TRBV7-9 to TRBJ1-1; D call uncertain. The CDR3 totals 13 residues. Trimming pared 5 bases from V and 1 base from J, leaving 8 bases between. Germline lookup yields CDR1 SEHNR and CDR2 FQNEAQ (reference sequence). CDR3 in amino acids: CASSPDSNTEAFF. For the CDR3, the DNA is TGTGCCAGCAGCCCTGATTCGAACACTGAAGCTTTCTTT.

The gene calls are TRBV5-6 and TRBJ1-4, with 9 positions matching TRBD1. The CDR3 is 17 residues long. Germline loops: CDR1 SGHDT, CDR2 YYEEEE. J was trimmed by 4 bases and V by 0 bases; bases with no gene match: 7. Here the CDR3 reads CASSLGQGGRFNEKLFF. The CDR3 DNA reads TGTGCCAGCAGCTTGGGACAGGGGGGAAGGTTTAATGAAAAACTGTTTTTT.

This chain connects TRBV14 to TRBJ2-5, with a weak D call TRBD2 (6 bases). Trimming took 4 bases from V and 1 from J, leaving 13 bases between them. The CDR3 totals 15 residues. CDR1 SGHDN and CDR2 FVKESK come from the germline V gene. DNA of the CDR3: TGTGCCAGCAGCCCTCGGGGGATATTCCAAGAGACCCAGTACTTC. Translating gives CASSPRGIFQETQYF.

The rearrangement links TRBV19 to TRBJ1-5, with D possibly matching TRBD1 (6 bases). The CDR3 covers 15 residues. V lost 3 bases, J lost 7 bases, and 16 bases lay in between. The germline V gene encodes CDR1 LNHDA and CDR2 SQIVND (reference sequence). CDR3 in amino acids: CASSIPAGGGQPQHF. As DNA, the CDR3 is TGTGCCAGTAGTATCCCCGCGGGGGGCGGACAGCCCCAGCATTTT.

This chain joins TRBV18 and TRBJ2-5; D assignment may be TRBD1 or TRBD2 (7 bases each). Germline CDR1 is KGHSH and CDR2 is LQKENI. Trimming removed 2 bases at V and 2 bases at J, with 15 bases between. CDR3 length equals 16 residues. CDR3 sequence reads: CASSPTQGGTQETQYF. Here the CDR3 DNA reads TGTGCCAGCTCACCAACCCAGGGGGGGACACAAGAGACCCAGTACTTC.

The V call is TRBV9, the J call TRBJ1-2, with 7 positions matching TRBD1. CDR3 length equals 14 residues. CDR1 and CDR2 from the germline V gene are SGDLS and YYNGEE. The junction had 4 bases not matched to a gene; V was cut back by 3 bases and J by 2 bases. CDR3 bases: TGTGCCAGCAGCGCCCAGGGGGGGAACTATGGCTACACCTTC. Amino acids: CASSAQGGNYGYTF.

The V and J genes are TRBV2 and TRBJ2-5; a possible D gene is TRBD2 (5 bases). CDR3 length: 12 residues. Germline V gene data show CDR1 as SNHLY and CDR2 as FYNNEI. The CDR3 protein is CVSARGRETQYF. The CDR3 region has the DNA TGTGTCTCAGCCCGGGGTCGAGAGACCCAGTACTTC.

V gene TRBV5-8 combines with J gene TRBJ1-5, with a weak D call TRBD1 (5 bases). Trimming cost V 1 base and J 5 bases, with 13 bases left between them. The V gene's germline CDR1 is SGHTS and CDR2 YDEGEE. This CDR3 is 15 amino acids long. The CDR3 loop is CASSLTWGSDQPQHF. The CDR3 nucleotides read TGTGCCAGCAGCTTGACGTGGGGCAGCGATCAGCCCCAGCATTTT.